The T cell receptor (beta chain) under discussion was sequenced for a study of cytomegalovirus exposure and HLA in healthy donors. The overall study: The Caucasian-associated ancestry cluster contained about 80% of the 398 genotyped donors.

CDR1 is SGHNT, CDR2 YYREEE, per germline (reference sequence). The CDR3 covers 16 residues. With 1 base clipped from V and 6 bases from J, the junction kept 8 bases outside the gene matches. Worth noting for this clone: Its antigen remains unknown.

The PCR made use of 60 Vbeta and 13 Jbeta primers. Sequenced by immunoSEQ multiplex PCR; TCRdb stores in-frame clones only, minus some. Of some 120,000 clones listed, less than 80% are singletons. General study results and limits: It was taken for granted in presence/absence analyses that sequencing depth across donors was roughly uniform. Reportedly, a later analysis found an Asian-associated ancestry cluster had fewer N-insertions than the approximately 670-donor mean. The only immune exposure information that was available was CMV serostatus.

V usage is TRBV5-4 and J usage is TRBJ2-1; TRBD1 matches 9 bases. The sample taken for sequencing was PBMCs. The origin of this receptor is a man aged 35 to 55 in good health and CMV-seropositive. For the CDR3, the DNA is TGTGCCAGCAGCTTGCACAGGGGGCGGGGAGTCAATGAGCAGTTCTTC. Protein sequence: CASSLHRGRGVNEQFF.